A selection of T cell receptor beta chains follows, all from one sample in a study of T-cell reconstitution after alpha-beta-depleted transplantation in children. Each CDR3 protein is one row after TCRdb ran MiXCR on the PCR reads. The sample shows roughly 200,000 distinct CDR3 sequences, approximately 11% of them seen only once. Sequenced material: PBMCs, taken before TCRalphabeta/CD19-depleted stem cell transplant. All receptors come from a child in the first two years of life with acute myeloid leukemia, due to receive a stem cell transplant. Each CDR3 is given with its conserved first and last residue. A D gene is named only where the DNA matches it firmly. Clone size appears in some rows only: once, few, many, or a class for an expanded clone.

>TRBV5-4|.|.|TRBJ2-1
CASSFPRGMGIASISYNEQFF
TGTGCCAGCAGCTTCCCCAGAGGGATGGGAATTGCGTCTATCTCCTACAATGAGCAGTTCTTC
>TRBV2|many|.|TRBJ1-1
CASSGQTNTEAFF
TGTGCCAGCAGCGGACAGACAAACACTGAAGCTTTCTTT
>TRBV11-2|many|.|TRBJ2-3
CASSFVASRDTQYF
TGTGCCAGCAGCTTTGTAGCGTCTCGAGATACGCAGTATTTT
>TRBV2|few|TRBD2|TRBJ2-5
CASSSLGLAGMLNEEETQYF
TGTGCCAGCAGTTCTCTAGGACTAGCGGGAATGCTAAACGAAGAAGAGACCCAGTACTTC
>TRBV30|many|TRBD1|TRBJ1-1
CAWSPGQGIAFF
TGTGCCTGGAGTCCGGGACAGGGGATCGCTTTCTTT
>TRBV10-3|many|TRBD1|TRBJ2-1
CAISESGRGLLNEQFF
TGTGCCATCAGTGAGTCGGGCAGGGGGCTGCTCAATGAGCAGTTCTTC
>TRBV28|.|TRBD1|TRBJ2-1
CASRGRKNRDRGLNEQFF
TGTGCCAGCAGGGGAAGGAAAAATCGGGACAGGGGTTTGAATGAGCAGTTCTTC
>TRBV20-1|many|.|TRBJ2-7
CSARKPGRSTYEQYF
TGCAGTGCTAGAAAACCGGGACGGTCTACCTACGAGCAGTACTTC
>TRBV3-1|.|.|TRBJ1-4
CASSQDFSTSNEKLFF
TGTGCCAGCAGCCAAGATTTTAGTACATCTAATGAAAAACTGTTTTTT
>TRBV3-1|many|TRBD2|TRBJ2-7
CASSLAGGPGEQYF
TGTGCCAGCAGCCTAGCGGGAGGGCCAGGCGAGCAGTACTTC
>TRBV15|many|TRBD1|TRBJ2-7
CATSTRTGYYEQYF
TGTGCCACCAGCACCCGGACAGGGTACTACGAGCAGTACTTC
>TRBV12-3/TRBV12-4|many|TRBD1|TRBJ1-5
CASSSGQGGNQPQHF
TGTGCCAGCAGTAGCGGACAGGGTGGGAATCAGCCCCAGCATTTT
>TRBV5-1|many|TRBD2|TRBJ2-1
CASSFSGREGYNEQFF
TGCGCCAGCAGCTTTTCGGGGCGGGAGGGTTACAATGAGCAGTTCTTC
>TRBV5-1|many|.|TRBJ2-1
CASSLPYNEQFF
TGCGCCAGCAGCTTGCCATATAATGAGCAGTTCTTC
>TRBV20-1|many|.|TRBJ1-4
CSAIHATNEKLFF
TGCAGTGCTATACACGCAACTAATGAAAAACTGTTTTTT
>TRBV12-3/TRBV12-4|many|.|TRBJ1-1
CASSLATQGITFF
TGTGCCAGCAGTTTAGCTACGCAGGGGATAACTTTCTTT
>TRBV5-1|many|TRBD2|TRBJ2-1
CASSSSGDYYNEQFF
TGCGCCAGCAGCTCCTCCGGGGACTACTACAATGAGCAGTTCTTC
>TRBV5-4|many|.|TRBJ2-5
CASSLGGRQETQYF
TGTGCCAGCAGCTTGGGTGGTAGACAAGAGACCCAGTACTTC
>TRBV7-8|many|.|TRBJ2-3
CASSLAIRTDTQYF
TGTGCCAGCAGCTTAGCGATTCGCACAGATACGCAGTATTTT
>TRBV4-3|many|.|TRBJ2-2
CASSQEGSTGELFF
TGCGCCAGCAGCCAAGAGGGGTCCACCGGGGAGCTGTTTTTT
>TRBV12-3/TRBV12-4|many|.|TRBJ2-7
CASTRREGAYEQYF
TGTGCCAGCACCAGGAGGGAGGGGGCCTACGAGCAGTACTTC
>TRBV7-8|many|.|TRBJ2-7
CASSLARPRGGFRDVSYEQYF
TGTGCCAGCAGCTTAGCTCGCCCAAGGGGTGGGTTCCGGGACGTATCCTACGAGCAGTACTTC
>TRBV7-2|many|.|TRBJ1-6
CASSYNSPLHF
TGTGCCAGCAGCTATAATTCACCCCTCCACTTT
>TRBV7-3|.|.|TRBJ1-6
CASSLDPGLWNSPLHF
TGTGCCAGCAGCTTAGACCCAGGGCTTTGGAATTCACCCCTCCACTTT
>TRBV4-1|many|TRBD2|TRBJ2-7
CASSQVVAGGPYEQYF
TGCGCCAGCAGCCAAGTGGTAGCGGGAGGGCCCTACGAGCAGTACTTC
>TRBV12-3/TRBV12-4|many|.|TRBJ1-2
CASSTPGQHYGYTF
TGTGCCAGCAGTACCCCCGGACAGCACTATGGCTACACCTTC
>TRBV6-1|many|TRBD2|TRBJ2-1
CASSKASGVNNEQFF
TGTGCCAGCAGTAAAGCTAGCGGGGTTAACAATGAGCAGTTCTTC
>TRBV9|many|TRBD1|TRBJ1-5
CASSVEGTGNQPQHF
TGTGCCAGCAGCGTAGAGGGGACAGGGAATCAGCCCCAGCATTTT
>TRBV12-3/TRBV12-4|many|TRBD1|TRBJ2-1
CASSRDRGSYNEQFF
TGTGCCAGCAGTCGGGACAGGGGGTCCTACAATGAGCAGTTCTTC
>TRBV20-1|many|TRBD2|TRBJ2-3
CSAGQRGLGTDTQYF
TGCAGTGCCGGCCAGCGGGGGCTAGGAACAGATACGCAGTATTTT
>TRBV3-1|many|.|TRBJ2-5
CASSVNQGQETQYF
TGTGCCAGCAGCGTCAATCAGGGCCAAGAGACCCAGTACTTC
>TRBV20-1|many|.|TRBJ1-1
CSAEGSSWEAFF
TGCAGTGCTGAGGGCTCGTCGTGGGAAGCTTTCTTT
>TRBV12-3/TRBV12-4|many|.|TRBJ2-1
CASSFGGQERQFF
TGTGCCAGCAGTTTCGGGGGGCAGGAACGACAGTTCTTC
>TRBV18|many|TRBD2|TRBJ2-7
CASSPSSGLSYEQYF
TGTGCCAGCTCACCAAGTAGCGGGCTCTCCTACGAGCAGTACTTC
>TRBV5-1|many|.|TRBJ2-1
CASSPGTFFINEQFF
TGCGCCAGCAGCCCCGGGACCTTTTTCATAAATGAGCAGTTCTTC
>TRBV30|few|TRBD1|TRBJ1-1
CAWSPQGGTEAFF
TGTGCCTGGAGCCCCCAGGGGGGCACTGAAGCTTTCTTT
>TRBV6-5|many|.|TRBJ2-2
CASSYSPGGSITGELFF
TGTGCCAGCAGTTACTCTCCGGGGGGCTCGATTACCGGGGAGCTGTTTTTT
>TRBV5-1|many|.|TRBJ2-3
CASSLVGRGRSTDTQYF
TGCGCCAGCAGCTTGGTTGGCCGGGGCCGAAGCACAGATACGCAGTATTTT
>TRBV20-1|many|.|TRBJ2-5
CSARGTTETQYF
TGCAGTGCTAGAGGGACTACTGAGACCCAGTACTTC
>TRBV12-3/TRBV12-4|many|.|TRBJ2-5
CASSPDGQETQYF
TGTGCCAGCAGCCCGGACGGCCAAGAGACCCAGTACTTC
>TRBV15|many|TRBD1|TRBJ1-5
CATSRDGTVNQPQHF
TGTGCCACCAGCAGAGACGGGACAGTCAATCAGCCCCAGCATTTT
>TRBV5-1|few|TRBD1|TRBJ1-3
CASSLGNSQGENTIYF
TGCGCCAGCAGCTTGGGTAACTCACAGGGGGAAAACACCATATATTTT
>TRBV6-1|.|.|TRBJ1-1
CASSARRGLEDTEAFF
TGTGCCAGCAGTGCCCGGCGGGGGCTGGAGGACACTGAAGCTTTCTTT
>TRBV24-1|many|.|TRBJ2-3
CATSDEAGDTQYF
TGTGCCACCAGTGATGAGGCGGGAGATACGCAGTATTTT
>TRBV24-1|.|.|TRBJ2-5
CATSDLQWGLGETQYF
TGTGCCACCAGTGATTTGCAATGGGGGCTGGGAGAGACCCAGTACTTC
>TRBV25-1|many|TRBD2|TRBJ2-1
CASHTSGGPYNEQFF
TGTGCCAGCCATACTAGCGGAGGACCCTACAATGAGCAGTTCTTC
>TRBV29-1|.|.|TRBJ1-5
CSDARDNSNQPQHF
TGCAGCGATGCCCGAGACAATAGCAATCAGCCCCAGCATTTT
>TRBV10-1|many|.|TRBJ2-3
CASKGGTSTDTQYF
TGCGCCAGCAAGGGCGGAACTAGCACAGATACGCAGTATTTT
>TRBV24-1|many|.|TRBJ1-5
CATTGPQHF
TGTGCCACCACAGGGCCCCAGCATTTT
>TRBV21-1|.|.|TRBJ2-5
CASSKGGGTSERAQETQYF
TGTGCCAGCAGCAAAGGTGGAGGGACTAGCGAAAGAGCCCAAGAGACCCAGTACTTC
>TRBV20-1|many|.|TRBJ2-3
CSARDRGPRDTQYF
TGCAGTGCTAGAGATCGGGGGCCGAGAGATACGCAGTATTTT
>TRBV27|many|.|TRBJ1-4
CASSLRLVGGANEKLFF
TGTGCCAGCAGTTTAAGACTAGTTGGGGGAGCTAATGAAAAACTGTTTTTT
>TRBV30|many|.|TRBJ1-5
CAWSGHSNQPQHF
TGTGCCTGGAGCGGGCACTCTAATCAGCCCCAGCATTTT
>TRBV18|.|TRBD1|TRBJ1-5
CASSPRDRDQPQHF
TGTGCCAGCTCACCACGGGACAGGGATCAGCCCCAGCATTTT
>TRBV7-2|many|.|TRBJ2-1
CASSLNRPNEQFF
TGTGCCAGCAGCTTAAATCGGCCAAATGAGCAGTTCTTC